The 24 T cell receptor beta chains given below trace back to one sample, sequenced in a study of blood T cell repertoires in COVID-19. Profiling relied on immunoSEQ multiplex PCR, and the TCRdb table lists in-frame clones only, not all of them. The sample gives under 300,000 clones, roughly 77% of which show up once; approximately 3.2% is in the top ten. Sequencing was performed on peripheral blood. Source of these receptors: an elderly woman with acute or convalescent COVID-19.

This clone was seen once. V and J are TRBV6-5 and TRBJ2-1; 14 nucleotides align to TRBD2. Germline V gene data show CDR1 as MNHEY and CDR2 as SVGAGI. This CDR3 has 15 amino acids. Trimming at V came to 10 bases and at J to 4 bases, leaving 6 bases not matched to a gene. The CDR3 reads CATRTSGRLYNEQFF. The CDR3 DNA reads as TGTGCCACGAGGACTAGCGGGAGGCTATACAATGAGCAGTTCTTC.

The chain is built from TRBV19 and TRBJ1-2; D is perhaps TRBD1 (5 bases). Germline CDR1 reads LNHDA; CDR2 reads SQIVND (reference sequence). The CDR3 is 16 amino acids. V lost 1 base and J 5 bases, leaving 17 bases between the germline ends. The CDR3 reads CASSIVAGQGGYGYTF. CDR3 nucleotide sequence: TGTGCCAGTAGTATAGTCGCCGGGCAGGGAGGGTATGGCTACACCTTC. The full variable domain, its missing parts supplied by reference TRBV19 and TRBJ1-2, is DGGITQSPKYLFRKEGQNVTLSCEQNLNHDAMYWYRQDPGQGLRLIYYSQIVNDFQKGDIAEGYSVSREKKESFPLTVTSAQKNPTAFYLCASSIVAGQGGYGYTFGSGTRLTVV.

V gene TRBV19 combines with J gene TRBJ2-1, with a weak D call TRBD1 (6 bases). Trimming took off 10 bases at V and 6 bases at J, with 19 bases between the two ends. The CDR3 is made up of 14 amino acids. Germline CDR1 reads LNHDA; CDR2 reads SQIVND (reference sequence). The CDR3 DNA is TGTGCCACCTCGGGACAACTAAAGGTCAATGAGCAGTTCTTC. This codes for CATSGQLKVNEQFF.

The chain carries TRBV2 and TRBJ2-1; 8 bases are a match to TRBD2. V dropped 1 base and J dropped 3; count of bases not matched to a gene: 14. The germline V gene has CDR1 SNHLY and CDR2 FYNNEI. CDR3 length equals 19 residues. The CDR3, as DNA: TGTGCCAGCAGTGAAGGGAGTAGCGGGGTTCTATTGGTCTACAATGAGCAGTTCTTC. Translation: CASSEGSSGVLLVYNEQFF.

This clone came up many times. This sequence joins TRBV30 and TRBJ1-1, with TRBD1 as a possible D gene (5 bases). Germline assignment: CDR1 GTSNPN and CDR2 SVGIG (reference sequence). The CDR3 has 15 amino acids. Trimming removed 3 bases at V and 5 bases at J, with 19 bases between. CDR3: CAWRIKGVVGTEAFF. The CDR3 DNA reads TGTGCCTGGAGGATAAAAGGGGTGGTTGGTACTGAAGCTTTCTTT.

The chain uses TRBV7-2 and TRBJ2-5; 7 bases match TRBD2. Trimming removed 3 bases from V and 7 bases from J; junction bases left unmatched: 17. Germline loops: CDR1 SGHTA, CDR2 FQGNSA. The length of the CDR3 is 17 residues. The CDR3 region is CASSFVGGGRRGGTQYF. For the CDR3, the DNA is TGTGCCAGCAGCTTTGTGGGGGGGGGACGGCGGGGAGGGACCCAGTACTTC.

V gene TRBV10-1 combines with J gene TRBJ2-5; 7 bases map to TRBD2. Germline CDR1 reads WNHNN; CDR2 reads SYGVQD (reference sequence). Trimming cost V 3 bases and J 5 bases; bases outside gene matches: 6. The CDR3 covers 14 residues. In nucleotides, the CDR3 is TGCGCCAGCAGTGACGCGGGAGCGGGCGAGACCCAGTACTTC. As protein: CASSDAGAGETQYF.

Here the CDR3 DNA reads TGTGCCAGCAGTAGCGCAATGAACAATGAGCAGTTCTTC. Protein: CASSSAMNNEQFF. This chain connects TRBV6-5 to TRBJ2-1; no definite D call. This CDR3 has 13 residues. The germline V gene has CDR1 MNHEY and CDR2 SVGAGI. V was clipped by 5 bases and J by 5 bases, with 10 bases between them.

The rearrangement links TRBV5-1 to TRBJ2-3; weak D call: TRBD2 (5 bases). This CDR3 region has 12 residues. The V end lost 4 bases, the J end lost 6 bases, and 9 bases lay between the germline ends. Germline loops: CDR1 SGHRS, CDR2 YFSETQ. Written as DNA, the CDR3 is TGCGCCAGCAGCCAGGACTGGGATACGCAGTATTTT. This translates into CASSQDWDTQYF.

The genes are TRBV2 and TRBJ2-2; no firm D call. V gave up 1 base and J gave up 6 bases, with 21 bases separating them. The CDR3 has 18 residues. Germline CDR1 is SNHLY and CDR2 is FYNNEI. CDR3 sequence: CASSEGPRGLTFAGELFF. The CDR3 DNA is TGTGCCAGCAGTGAAGGCCCTAGAGGTCTAACTTTCGCCGGGGAGCTGTTTTTT. The full variable domain, with the rest looked up from reference TRBV2 and TRBJ2-2, is EPEVTQTPSHQVTQMGQEVILRCVPISNHLYFYWYRQILGQKVEFLVSFYNNEISEKSEIFDDQFSVERPDGSNFTLKIRSTKLEDSAMYFCASSEGPRGLTFAGELFFGEGSRLTVL.

This clone was recorded many times. This chain uses TRBV6-6 with TRBJ1-5, with 8 bases aligning to TRBD1. Trimming removed 5 bases from V and 4 bases from J; junction bases left unmatched: 13. The CDR3 consists of 17 residues. Germline V lookup: CDR1 MNHNY, CDR2 SVGAGI (reference sequence). The CDR3 region has the DNA TGTGCCAGCAGTCCCGGGTATGGGGGACAGGTGAATCAGCCCCAGCATTTT. This sequence encodes CASSPGYGGQVNQPQHF.

There are a few counts of this clone. The chain is built from TRBV3-1 (or the pseudogene TRBV3-2) and TRBJ1-5, with D unclear. V was trimmed by 4 bases and J by 2 bases, leaving 9 bases between them. Germline V gene lookup returns CDR1 LGHDT and CDR2 YNNKEL (reference sequence). The CDR3 contains 14 residues. CDR3 nucleotides: TGTGCCAGCAGCCTGGCCGGGGGCAATCAGCCCCAGCATTTT. Translation gives CASSLAGGNQPQHF.

The J gene is TRBJ2-7, the V gene TRBV7-9; 13 bases agree with TRBD2. Trimming took 4 bases from V and 9 from J; bases not matched to a gene: 12. The length of the CDR3 is 16 residues. CDR1 and CDR2 from the germline V gene are SEHNR and FQNEAQ (reference sequence). The CDR3 DNA sequence: TGTGCCAGCAGCTCCGGACTAGCGGGAGAACCCTATGGGCAGTACTTC. Protein: CASSSGLAGEPYGQYF.

Many counts were recorded for this clone. CDR3 residues: CASGGPRVPGELFF. In DNA, the CDR3 is TGTGCCAGCGGAGGCCCGCGCGTACCCGGGGAGCTGTTTTTT. The chain is built from TRBV27 and TRBJ2-2; tentative D call: TRBD2 (5 bases). The CDR3 totals 14 residues. Trimming cost V 8 bases and J 6 bases, with 16 bases left between them. Germline V gene data show CDR1 as MNHEY and CDR2 as SMNVEV (reference sequence).

The chain couples TRBV10-3 to TRBJ1-2; the match to TRBD1 covers 9 bases. The CDR3 is 16 amino acids. V lost 2 bases to trimming and J lost 4 bases; unmatched junction nucleotides: 8. From germline, CDR1 is ENHRY and CDR2 SYGVKD. The CDR3 reads CAISEPRGQGSYGYTF. CDR3 nucleotide sequence: TGTGCCATCAGTGAGCCTCGAGGACAGGGGAGCTATGGCTACACCTTC.

The chain has TRBV5-4 and TRBJ1-5; D gene unclear. Germline CDR1 reads SGHNT; CDR2 reads YYREEE (reference sequence). With 1 base removed from V and 2 bases from J, the gap between germline ends came to 16 bases. The CDR3 has 17 residues. The CDR3 loop is CASSLCAQSVGNQPQHF. CDR3 coding DNA: TGTGCCAGCAGCTTGTGCGCTCAATCGGTGGGCAATCAGCCCCAGCATTTT.

This chain joins TRBV27 and TRBJ2-1; 11 bases fit TRBD2. This CDR3 region has 16 residues. The germline V gene encodes CDR1 MNHEY and CDR2 SMNVEV (reference sequence). Trimming took 7 bases from V and 4 from J; bases not matched to a gene: 9. This CDR3 is CASKPGLAGTYNEQFF. CDR3 nucleotides: TGTGCCAGCAAACCCGGACTAGCGGGTACTTACAATGAGCAGTTCTTC.

This clone is classed as medium-sized. The chain uses TRBV30 and TRBJ1-1, with a weak D call TRBD1 (6 bases). There are 14 residues in the CDR3. The V end was cut by 7 bases, the J end by 3 bases, with 18 bases between. Germline assignment: CDR1 GTSNPN and CDR2 SVGIG (reference sequence). The CDR3 DNA reads TGTGCCTCGAACAGGGAAAGGGATTACACTGAAGCTTTCTTT. Its protein is CASNRERDYTEAFF.

The V call is TRBV9, the J call TRBJ2-1, with 12 bases identical to TRBD2. The CDR3 totals 15 residues. With V trimmed by 4 bases and J by 2 bases, 1 base remained unmatched. CDR1 and CDR2 (germline): SGDLS, YYNGEE. CDR3 residues: CASSPSGGAYNEQFF. For the CDR3, the DNA is TGTGCCAGCAGCCCTAGCGGGGGGGCCTACAATGAGCAGTTCTTC.

The rearrangement uses TRBV6-5 and TRBJ2-7; D possibly corresponds to TRBD1 (5 bases). The CDR3 loop spans 15 amino acids. Germline CDR1 MNHEY, CDR2 SVGAGI. Trimming stripped 5 bases from V and 3 bases from J, with 17 bases between. The CDR3 loop is CASSPLGHTCYEQYF. In DNA form, the CDR3 reads TGTGCCAGCAGTCCTCTAGGACATACCTGCTACGAGCAGTACTTC.

The chain combines TRBV3-1 (or the pseudogene TRBV3-2) with TRBJ2-3; TRBD2 matches 11 bases. V was clipped by 0 bases and J by 1 base; unmatched bases: 15. CDR1 is LGHDT and CDR2 is YNNKEL in the germline V gene (reference sequence). The CDR3 totals 21 residues. Written as DNA, the CDR3 is TGTGCCAGCAGCCAAGAGGGGTCTAGCGGGGGGTTGCTTCTTGGCACAGATACGCAGTATTTT. It translates to CASSQEGSSGGLLLGTDTQYF.

The rearrangement links TRBV6-5 to TRBJ1-2, with D hard to call. In germline, CDR1 is MNHEY, CDR2 SVGAGI. Between the trimmed V and J ends, which lost 7 bases and 6 bases, there was a span of 18 bases. The CDR3 is made up of 14 amino acids. CDR3 coding DNA: TGTGCCAGCAAATTTAATTGGCCGCGGGATGGCTACACCTTC. This sequence encodes CASKFNWPRDGYTF.

The chain links TRBV5-4 to TRBJ2-7, with 7 bases aligning to TRBD1. The germline CDR1 and CDR2 sequences are SGHNT and YYREEE (reference sequence). The junction had 6 bases not matched to a gene; V was cut back by 2 bases and J by 7 bases. The CDR3 has 13 amino acids. The CDR3 DNA reads as TGTGCCAGCAGCTTTACAGGGGTAAGAGAGCAGTACTTC. This translates into CASSFTGVREQYF.

The chain has TRBV3-1 (or the pseudogene TRBV3-2) and TRBJ1-2; 7 bases are shared with TRBD1. V was pared by 6 bases and J by 8 bases, with 9 bases of the junction left unmatched. The CDR3 spans 13 residues. Germline V gives CDR1 LGHDT, CDR2 YNNKEL (reference sequence). The CDR3 loop reads CASSQTGSGGYTF. The CDR3 nucleotides are TGTGCCAGCAGTCAGACAGGGTCCGGGGGCTACACCTTC.